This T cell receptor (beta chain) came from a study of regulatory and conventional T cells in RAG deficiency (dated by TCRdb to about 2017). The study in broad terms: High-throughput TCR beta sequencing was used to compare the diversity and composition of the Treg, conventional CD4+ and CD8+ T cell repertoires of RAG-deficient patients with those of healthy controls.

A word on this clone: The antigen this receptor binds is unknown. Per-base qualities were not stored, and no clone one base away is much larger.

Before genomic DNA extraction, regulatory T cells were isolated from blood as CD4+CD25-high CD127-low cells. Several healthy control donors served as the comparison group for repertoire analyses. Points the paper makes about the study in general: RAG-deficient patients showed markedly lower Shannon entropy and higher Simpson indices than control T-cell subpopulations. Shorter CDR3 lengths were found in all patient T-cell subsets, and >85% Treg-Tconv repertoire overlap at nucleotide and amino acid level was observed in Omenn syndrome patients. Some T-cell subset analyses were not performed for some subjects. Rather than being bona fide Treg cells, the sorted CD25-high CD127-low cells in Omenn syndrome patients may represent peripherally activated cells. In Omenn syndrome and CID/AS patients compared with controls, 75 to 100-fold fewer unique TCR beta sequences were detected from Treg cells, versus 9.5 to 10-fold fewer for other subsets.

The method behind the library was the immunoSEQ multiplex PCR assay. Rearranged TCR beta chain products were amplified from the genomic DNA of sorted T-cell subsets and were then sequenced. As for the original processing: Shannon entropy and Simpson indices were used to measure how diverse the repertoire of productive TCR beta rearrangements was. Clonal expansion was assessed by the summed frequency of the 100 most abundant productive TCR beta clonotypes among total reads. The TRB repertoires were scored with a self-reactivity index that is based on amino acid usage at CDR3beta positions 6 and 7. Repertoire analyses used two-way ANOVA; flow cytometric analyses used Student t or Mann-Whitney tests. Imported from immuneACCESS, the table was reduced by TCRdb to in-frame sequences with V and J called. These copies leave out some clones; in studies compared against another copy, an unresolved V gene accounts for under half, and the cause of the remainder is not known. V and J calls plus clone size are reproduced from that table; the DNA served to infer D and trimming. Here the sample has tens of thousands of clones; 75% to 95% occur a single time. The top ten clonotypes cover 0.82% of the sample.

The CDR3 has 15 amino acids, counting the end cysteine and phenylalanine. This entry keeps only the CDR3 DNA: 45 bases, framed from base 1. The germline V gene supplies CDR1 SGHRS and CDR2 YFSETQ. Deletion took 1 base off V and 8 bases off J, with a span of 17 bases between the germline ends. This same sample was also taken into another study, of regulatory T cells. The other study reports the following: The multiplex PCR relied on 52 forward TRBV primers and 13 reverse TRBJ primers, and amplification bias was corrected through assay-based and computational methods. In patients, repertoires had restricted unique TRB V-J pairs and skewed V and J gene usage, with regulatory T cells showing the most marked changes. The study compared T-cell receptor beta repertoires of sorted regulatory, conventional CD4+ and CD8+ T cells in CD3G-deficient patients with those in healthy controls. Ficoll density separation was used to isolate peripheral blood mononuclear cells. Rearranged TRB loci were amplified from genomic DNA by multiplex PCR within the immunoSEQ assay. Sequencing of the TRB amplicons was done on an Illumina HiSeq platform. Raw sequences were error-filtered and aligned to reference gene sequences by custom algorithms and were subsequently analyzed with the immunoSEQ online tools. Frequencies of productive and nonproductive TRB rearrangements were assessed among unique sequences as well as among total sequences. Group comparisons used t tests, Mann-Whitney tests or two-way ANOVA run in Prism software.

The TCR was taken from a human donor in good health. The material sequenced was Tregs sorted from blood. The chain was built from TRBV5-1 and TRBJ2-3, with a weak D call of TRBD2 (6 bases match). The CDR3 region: CASSLNGGELVTQYF. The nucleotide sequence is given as TGCGCCAGCAGCTTGAATGGCGGGGAGCTCGTTACGCAGTATTTT.